These 6 T cell receptor beta chains came from one sample sequenced in a study of blood T cell repertoires in COVID-19. Repertoires were generated with immunoSEQ multiplex PCR, while TCRdb's copy carries only in-frame clones and drops some. The data contain about 200,000 clones, over 70% of them singletons. The sequenced material came from peripheral blood. Source of these receptors: a woman of 80 years or more with acute or convalescent COVID-19.

This chain uses TRBV6-4 with TRBJ2-1; 7 bases match TRBD2. Germline V gives CDR1 MRHNA, CDR2 SNTAGT. The CDR3 sequence is 17 residues long. The V segment lost 0 bases and the J segment 8 bases; nucleotides outside the gene matches: 13. The CDR3 nucleotides read TGTGCCAGCAGTGACTCTTCGACTAGCCGGAGTATTTATGAGCAGTTCTTC. This codes for CASSDSSTSRSIYEQFF.

This sequence joins TRBV10-2 and TRBJ1-4; 9 positions agree with TRBD1. The germline gives CDR1 WSHSY, CDR2 SAAADI. CDR3 length equals 16 residues. With 5 bases clipped from V and 7 bases from J, the junction kept 11 bases outside the gene matches. As DNA, the CDR3 is TGCGCCAGCAGTACCGGGACAGGGAACCCGGGTGAAAAACTGTTTTTT. Translated, it gives CASSTGTGNPGEKLFF.

The V gene is TRBV18, the J gene TRBJ2-7; D possibly corresponds to TRBD2 (5 bases). The CDR3 totals 16 residues. V was pared by 4 bases and J by 5 bases, with 21 bases between. Germline values: CDR1 KGHSH, CDR2 LQKENI. CDR3 protein: CASSRSLSGEQDEQYF. The CDR3 DNA reads as TGTGCCAGCTCACGATCCCTTTCTGGGGAGCAGGACGAGCAGTACTTC.

This sequence joins TRBV6-5 and TRBJ2-5, with 8 bases identical to TRBD1. This CDR3 comprises 13 residues. V lost 8 bases to trimming and J lost 5 bases; unmatched junction nucleotides: 7. CDR1 is MNHEY, CDR2 SVGAGI, per germline. The CDR3, as DNA: TGTGCCAGCGACAGGGGAGTTGGGGAGACCCAGTACTTC. Amino acid sequence: CASDRGVGETQYF.

This chain uses TRBV28 with TRBJ2-2; a possible D gene is TRBD1 (6 bases). Germline V lookup: CDR1 MDHEN, CDR2 SYDVKM. This CDR3 is built from 12 residues. V lost 10 bases to trimming and J lost 7 bases, with 13 bases between them. In nucleotides, the CDR3 is TGTGCCATTCAGGGGTATAACGGGGAGCTGTTTTTT. Translated, it gives CAIQGYNGELFF.

The rearrangement uses TRBV12-3 or TRBV12-4 and TRBJ1-2; maybe TRBD1 (5 bases). The CDR3 extends over 12 amino acids. The V end was cut by 5 bases, the J end by 8 bases, with 12 bases between. CDR3 bases: TGTGCCAGCAGTCCCTCACAGGTGGGCTACACCTTC. Translating it yields CASSPSQVGYTF.